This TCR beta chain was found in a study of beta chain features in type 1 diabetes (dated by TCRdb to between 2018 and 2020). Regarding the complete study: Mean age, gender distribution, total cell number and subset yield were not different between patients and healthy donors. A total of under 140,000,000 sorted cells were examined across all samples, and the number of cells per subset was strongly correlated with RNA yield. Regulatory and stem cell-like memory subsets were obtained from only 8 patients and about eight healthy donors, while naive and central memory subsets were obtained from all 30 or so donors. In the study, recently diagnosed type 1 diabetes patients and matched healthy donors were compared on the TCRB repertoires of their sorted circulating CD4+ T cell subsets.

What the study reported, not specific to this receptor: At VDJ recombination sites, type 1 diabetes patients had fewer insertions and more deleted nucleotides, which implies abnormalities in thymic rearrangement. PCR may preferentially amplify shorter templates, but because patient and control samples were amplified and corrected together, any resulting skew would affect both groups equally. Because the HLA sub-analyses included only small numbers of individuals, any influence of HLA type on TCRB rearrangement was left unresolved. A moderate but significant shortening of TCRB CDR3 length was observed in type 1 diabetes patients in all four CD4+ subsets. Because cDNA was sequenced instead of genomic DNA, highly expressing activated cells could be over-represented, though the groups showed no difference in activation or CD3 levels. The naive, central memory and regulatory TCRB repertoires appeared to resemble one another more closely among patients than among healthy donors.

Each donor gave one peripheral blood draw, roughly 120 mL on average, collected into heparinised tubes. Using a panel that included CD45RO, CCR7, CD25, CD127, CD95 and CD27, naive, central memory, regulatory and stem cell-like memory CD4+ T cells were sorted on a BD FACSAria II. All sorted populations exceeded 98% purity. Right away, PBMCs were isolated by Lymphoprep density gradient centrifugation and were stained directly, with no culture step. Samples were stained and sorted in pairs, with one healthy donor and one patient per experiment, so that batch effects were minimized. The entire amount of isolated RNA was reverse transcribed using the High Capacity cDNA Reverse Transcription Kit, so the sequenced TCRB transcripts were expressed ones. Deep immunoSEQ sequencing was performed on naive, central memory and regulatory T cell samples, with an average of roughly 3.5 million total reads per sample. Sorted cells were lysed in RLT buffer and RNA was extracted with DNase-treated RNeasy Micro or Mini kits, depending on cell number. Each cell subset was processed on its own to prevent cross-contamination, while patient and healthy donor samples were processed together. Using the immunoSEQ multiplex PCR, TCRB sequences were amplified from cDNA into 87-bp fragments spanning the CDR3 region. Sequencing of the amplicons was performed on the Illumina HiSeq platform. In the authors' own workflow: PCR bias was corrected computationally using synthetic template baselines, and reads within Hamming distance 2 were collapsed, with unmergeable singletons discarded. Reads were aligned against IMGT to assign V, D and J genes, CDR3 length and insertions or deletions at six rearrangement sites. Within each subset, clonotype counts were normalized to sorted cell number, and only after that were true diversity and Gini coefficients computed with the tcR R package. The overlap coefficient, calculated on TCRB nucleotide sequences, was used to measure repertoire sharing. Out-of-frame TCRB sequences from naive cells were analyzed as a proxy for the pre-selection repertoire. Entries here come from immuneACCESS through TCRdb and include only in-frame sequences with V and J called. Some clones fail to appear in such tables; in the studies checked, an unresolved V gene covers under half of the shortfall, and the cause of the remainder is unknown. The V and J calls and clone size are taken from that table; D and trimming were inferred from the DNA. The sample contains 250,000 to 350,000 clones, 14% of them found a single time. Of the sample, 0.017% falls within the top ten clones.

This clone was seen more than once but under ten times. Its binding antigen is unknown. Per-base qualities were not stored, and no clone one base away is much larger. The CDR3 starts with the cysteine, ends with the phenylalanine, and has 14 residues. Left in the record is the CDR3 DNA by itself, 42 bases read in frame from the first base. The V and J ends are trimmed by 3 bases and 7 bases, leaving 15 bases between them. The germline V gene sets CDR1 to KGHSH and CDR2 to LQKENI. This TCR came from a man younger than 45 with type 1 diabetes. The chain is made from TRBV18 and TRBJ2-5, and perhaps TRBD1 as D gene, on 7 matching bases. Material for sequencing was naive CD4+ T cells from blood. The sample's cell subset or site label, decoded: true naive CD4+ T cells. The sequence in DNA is TGTGCCAGCTCACCCCGCGGGACAGCGTTGACCCAGTACTTC. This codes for CASSPRGTALTQYF.